This TCR beta chain stems from a study of long-term antiretroviral therapy in people with HIV. Study-level results: Controls showed broader CDR3 length ranges than did the HIV repertoires. Regardless of time point, clones expanded before ART dominated the repertoire.

Concerning this clone itself: Its target is not known.

Every specimen provided about 0.9-11 million cryopreserved PBMC before DNA extraction took place. CDR3 length: 15 amino acids. Trimming removed 2 bases from V and 9 bases from J; junction bases left unmatched: 9. CDR1 is LGHNA, CDR2 YSLEER, per germline. At survey level, the immunoSEQ assay was run in its v3.0 version. Researchers set sequencing to target roughly 35,000-55,000 T-cell genomes per sample. Profiling relied on immunoSEQ multiplex PCR, and the TCRdb table lists in-frame clones only, not all of them. There are 15,000 or so clones in the sample; approximately 82% occur only once, and less than 8.5% lies in the top ten.

The origin of this receptor is a man aged 25-45 years with HIV. This chain connects TRBV4-3 to TRBJ2-1; TRBD2 matches 8 bases. Source: unsorted PBMCs, taken 0.4 years after starting antiretroviral therapy. The CDR3 is CASSQNSGRGAEQFF. The CDR3 DNA follows: TGCGCCAGCAGCCAAAACAGCGGGAGAGGGGCTGAGCAGTTCTTC.